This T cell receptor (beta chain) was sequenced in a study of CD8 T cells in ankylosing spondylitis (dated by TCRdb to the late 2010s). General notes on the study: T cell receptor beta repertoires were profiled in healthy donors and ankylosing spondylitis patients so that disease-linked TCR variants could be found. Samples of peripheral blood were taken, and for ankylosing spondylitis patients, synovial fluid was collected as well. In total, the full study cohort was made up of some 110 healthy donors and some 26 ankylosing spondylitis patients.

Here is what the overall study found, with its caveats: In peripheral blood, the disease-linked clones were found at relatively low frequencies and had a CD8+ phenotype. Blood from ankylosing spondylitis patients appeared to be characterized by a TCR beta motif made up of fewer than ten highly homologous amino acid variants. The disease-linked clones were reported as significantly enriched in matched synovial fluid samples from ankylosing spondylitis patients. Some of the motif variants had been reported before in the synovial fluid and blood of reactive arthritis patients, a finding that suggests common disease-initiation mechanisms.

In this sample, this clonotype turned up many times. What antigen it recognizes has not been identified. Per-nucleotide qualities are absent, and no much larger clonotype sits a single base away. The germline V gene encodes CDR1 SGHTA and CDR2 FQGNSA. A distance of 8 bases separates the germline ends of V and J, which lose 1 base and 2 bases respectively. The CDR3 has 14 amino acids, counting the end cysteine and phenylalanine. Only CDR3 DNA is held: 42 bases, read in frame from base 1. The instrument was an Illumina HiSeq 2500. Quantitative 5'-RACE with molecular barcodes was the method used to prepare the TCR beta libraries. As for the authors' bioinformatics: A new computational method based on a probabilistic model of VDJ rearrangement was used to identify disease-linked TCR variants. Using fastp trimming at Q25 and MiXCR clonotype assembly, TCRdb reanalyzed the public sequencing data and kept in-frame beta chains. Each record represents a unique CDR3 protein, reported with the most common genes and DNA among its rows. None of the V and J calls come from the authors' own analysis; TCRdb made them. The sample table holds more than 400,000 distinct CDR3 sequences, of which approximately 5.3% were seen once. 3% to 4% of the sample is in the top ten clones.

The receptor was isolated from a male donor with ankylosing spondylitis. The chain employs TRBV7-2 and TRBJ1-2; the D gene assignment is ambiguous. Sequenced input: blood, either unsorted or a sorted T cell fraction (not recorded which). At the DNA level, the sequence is TGTGCCAGCAGCTTAGTCGCGGCCAACTATGGCTACACCTTC. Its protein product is CASSLVAANYGYTF. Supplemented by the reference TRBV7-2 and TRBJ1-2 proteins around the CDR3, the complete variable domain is GAGVSQSPSNKVTEKGKDVELRCDPISGHTALYWYRQSLGQGLEFLIYFQGNSAPDKSGLPSDRFSAERTGGSVSTLTIQRTQQEDSAVYLCASSLVAANYGYTFGSGTRLTVV.